This T cell receptor beta chain was identified in a study of T cells in Graves' hyperthyroidism and ophthalmopathy. TCR beta CDR3 sequences were amplified from RNA transcripts. Using the HTBI primer set, a first-round RT-PCR was run on the TCR CDR3. TCRdb itself ran the multiplex PCR reads through MiXCR, one entry per CDR3 protein. The sample lists around 420,000 distinct CDR3 sequences; roughly an eighth were seen once. At least ten counts were recorded for this clonotype. Germline V CDR1 and CDR2: MDHEN, SYDVKM. This CDR3 is 14 amino acids long. V dropped 5 bases and J dropped 2 bases, with 12 bases sitting between them. Graves' hyperthyroidism qualified as stable when ophthalmopathy did not progress within 18 months. The study left out patients who had uncontrolled infection, other autoimmune disease, pregnancy or lactation.

This TCR came from a woman under 30 with Graves' hyperthyroidism. The sequencing sample was made of blood. The chain joins TRBV28 to TRBJ1-2, with a possible D match to TRBD1 (6 bases). Written as DNA, the CDR3 is TGTGCCAGCAGTGACGGGACACTGAACTATGGCTACACCTTC. Protein: CASSDGTLNYGYTF.